This passage covers 18 T cell receptor beta chains from one sample sequenced in a study of early T cells in non-severe SARS-CoV-2 infection. TCRdb independently ran MiXCR on the 5' RACE reads; one entry per CDR3 protein. The sample contains tens of thousands of distinct CDR3 sequences, approximately 9.5% of which appear only once. The sample comprised whole blood. These receptors all come from an adult who was a healthcare worker with PCR-confirmed SARS-CoV-2 infection or an uninfected control (not recorded which).

Details on this clonotype: With a much larger clone just one base away, this may be a read error. The V call is TRBV12-3 or TRBV12-4, the J call TRBJ2-1, with 12 bases identical to TRBD1. Trimming removed 5 bases from V and 8 bases from J; junction bases left unmatched: 7. CDR3 length: 15 amino acids. CDR3 residues: CASSKGQGAWDEQFF. CDR3 DNA: TGTGCCAGCAGTAAGGGACAGGGGGCGTGGGATGAGCAGTTCTTC.

The chain is built from TRBV4-3 and TRBJ2-3; 7 bases match TRBD2. V shed 0 bases, J shed 3 bases, and the junction held 6 bases outside the gene matches. The germline gives CDR1 LGHNA, CDR2 YSLEER. This CDR3 has 16 amino acids. The CDR3 here is CASSQELASGTDTQYF. In DNA, the CDR3 is TGCGCCAGCAGCCAAGAGCTAGCTAGCGGTACAGATACGCAGTATTTT.

This rearrangement joins TRBV3-1 to TRBJ1-6, with 7 positions matching TRBD1. V shed 4 bases and J 7 bases; nucleotides not matched to a gene: 10. Germline V gene data show CDR1 as LGHDT and CDR2 as YNNKEL (reference sequence). The CDR3 spans 16 residues. The CDR3, as DNA: TGTGCCAGCAGCCCCCGGCGTGAGGGGGCGAATTCACCCCTCCACTTT. Translated, it gives CASSPRREGANSPLHF.

Ten or more counts support this clonotype. This chain uses TRBV12-3 or TRBV12-4 with TRBJ1-5; D is unresolved. Deletions cut 6 bases from V and 2 bases from J, with 8 bases between. The CDR3 totals 13 residues. The CDR3 region is CASSPRGNQPQHF. The CDR3 DNA reads as TGTGCCAGCAGCCCTCGGGGCAATCAGCCCCAGCATTTT.

This chain uses TRBV7-2 with TRBJ1-2, with D hard to call. Germline V lookup: CDR1 SGHTA, CDR2 FQGNSA. This CDR3 contains 12 residues. V was pared by 2 bases and J by 4 bases, with 5 bases between. CDR3 amino acids: CASSLMVYGYTF. CDR3 sequence (DNA): TGTGCCAGCAGCTTAATGGTCTATGGCTACACCTTC. Complete variable domain (other parts from reference TRBV7-2 and TRBJ1-2): GAGVSQSPSNKVTEKGKDVELRCDPISGHTALYWYRQSLGQGLEFLIYFQGNSAPDKSGLPSDRFSAERTGGSVSTLTIQRTQQEDSAVYLCASSLMVYGYTFGSGTRLTVV.

This clonotype was recorded at least ten times. This chain links TRBV29-1 with TRBJ1-4; 8 nucleotides match TRBD1. Germline-derived CDR1 and CDR2 are SQVTM and ANQGSEA. CDR3 length: 13 amino acids. The junction had 6 bases not matched to a gene; V was cut back by 4 bases and J by 8 bases. CDR3 in amino acids: CSVGSGQGEKLFF. The CDR3 coding sequence is TGCAGCGTTGGTAGCGGACAGGGCGAAAAACTGTTTTTT.

This clonotype was found many times. The J gene is TRBJ2-1, the V gene TRBV7-3; unclear D gene. Trimming shortened V by 4 bases and J by 6 bases, and 13 bases separated the two germline ends. The CDR3 spans 14 residues. Germline assignment: CDR1 SGHTA and CDR2 FQGTGA. The CDR3: CASSYTRSINEQFF. DNA of the CDR3: TGTGCCAGCAGCTATACGCGGAGCATCAATGAGCAGTTCTTC.

This clonotype was seen once. The chain combines TRBV4-1 with TRBJ1-5, with TRBD1 matching over 7 bases. The ends lost 2 bases at V and 7 bases at J; junction bases unmatched: 14. The CDR3 is 17 residues long. Germline V gives CDR1 MGHRA, CDR2 YSYEKL. Here the CDR3 DNA reads TGCGCCAGCAGCCAAAGCCTGGGACAGCCGGCGTGGCAGCCCCAGCATTTT. It yields the protein CASSQSLGQPAWQPQHF.

The sample holds many counts of this clonotype. J is TRBJ1-1 and V is TRBV3-1; 7 positions match TRBD1. The trim removed 2 bases at V and 4 bases at J, leaving 4 bases unmatched. The CDR3 loop spans 14 amino acids. Germline V gene lookup returns CDR1 LGHDT and CDR2 YNNKEL (reference sequence). The CDR3 here is CASSQIGGGTEAFF. As DNA, the CDR3 is TGTGCCAGCAGCCAAATAGGGGGCGGCACTGAAGCTTTCTTT.

This clonotype was found a few times. The chain recombines TRBV29-1 with TRBJ2-3; D is ambiguous. The V gene's germline CDR1 is SQVTM and CDR2 ANQGSEA. V was cut by 4 bases and J by 6 bases, with 8 bases left in between. The CDR3 has 11 residues. The CDR3 here is CSVGMRDTQYF. The CDR3 nucleotides read TGCAGCGTTGGGATGCGGGATACGCAGTATTTT.

The V and J genes are TRBV2 and TRBJ1-5; D gene ambiguous. Trimming removed 1 base at V and 3 bases at J, with 7 bases between. There are 14 residues in the CDR3. Germline CDR1 is SNHLY and CDR2 is FYNNEI. This CDR3 reads CASSEEQSNQPQHF. DNA of the CDR3: TGTGCCAGCAGTGAAGAACAGTCCAATCAGCCCCAGCATTTT.

This clonotype was picked up many times. The gene calls are TRBV20-1 and TRBJ2-1, with a possible D match to TRBD2 (5 bases). Trimming cost V 5 bases and J 13 bases, with 18 bases left between them. The CDR3 is made up of 12 amino acids. Germline-derived CDR1 and CDR2 are DFQATT and SNEGSKA (reference sequence). Here the CDR3 reads CSAGPRVPHQFF. The DNA for the CDR3 is TGCAGTGCTGGCCCGCGGGTCCCCCATCAGTTCTTC.

This clonotype was seen ten or more times. The chain uses TRBV6-4 and TRBJ2-2, with 8 bases fitting TRBD1. Trimming removed 3 bases from V and 1 base from J; junction bases left unmatched: 1. This CDR3 contains 15 residues. Germline V gene data show CDR1 as MRHNA and CDR2 as SNTAGT. The CDR3 DNA reads TGTGCCAGCAGTGAAGGGACAGGGAACACCGGGGAGCTGTTTTTT. Translated: CASSEGTGNTGELFF.

V gene TRBV10-3 combines with J gene TRBJ1-2; TRBD1 matches at 7 bases. Germline V lookup: CDR1 ENHRY, CDR2 SYGVKD. V was clipped by 6 bases and J by 2 bases; unmatched bases: 3. CDR3 length equals 13 residues. CDR3 sequence: CAIREQGNYGYTF. CDR3 DNA: TGTGCCATCAGAGAACAGGGGAACTATGGCTACACCTTC.

This clonotype has only a few counts. The rearrangement joins TRBV5-1 to TRBJ2-1; D not certain. CDR1 is SGHRS and CDR2 is YFSETQ in the germline V gene. V was trimmed by 2 bases and J by 9 bases, leaving 6 bases between them. The CDR3 has 11 residues. CDR3 DNA: TGCGCCAGCAGCTTTGCAACTGAGCAGTTCTTC. Translated: CASSFATEQFF.

The V gene is TRBV7-2, the J gene TRBJ1-5, with D perhaps TRBD1 (6 bases). The CDR3 covers 15 residues. Germline V gene data show CDR1 as SGHTA and CDR2 as FQGNSA. V was clipped by 1 base and J by 6 bases, with 13 bases between them. The CDR3 DNA reads TGTGCCAGCAGCTTAGTATTGGGGGCCCGTCAGCCCCAGCATTTT. It translates to CASSLVLGARQPQHF.

The gene calls are TRBV11-2 and TRBJ2-3; 9 bases are shared with TRBD2. Germline V gene data show CDR1 as SGHAT and CDR2 as FQNNGV. V was clipped by 4 bases and J by 3 bases; unmatched bases: 8. The CDR3 sequence is 16 residues long. The CDR3: CASSSGGSGRTDTQYF. CDR3 bases: TGTGCCAGCAGCTCTGGCGGTAGCGGGAGAACAGATACGCAGTATTTT.

This clonotype was counted between two and nine times. This chain uses TRBV4-2 with TRBJ2-1, with 7 bases aligning to TRBD2. Germline V gene lookup returns CDR1 LGHNA and CDR2 YNFKEQ. The ends lost 3 bases at V and 1 base at J; junction bases unmatched: 12. The CDR3 loop spans 18 amino acids. The chain's CDR3 is CASSQAQRGGVSYNEQFF. Here the CDR3 DNA reads TGTGCCAGCAGCCAGGCCCAGCGGGGCGGGGTATCCTACAATGAGCAGTTCTTC.